The sequence of this TCR beta chain was determined in a study of cytomegalovirus exposure and HLA in healthy donors. Study observations and caveats: The study designated some 180 TCR beta chains cytomegalovirus-associated. Cytomegalovirus status was reportedly diagnosed by the classifier with high sensitivity and specificity.

The CDR3 contains 13 residues. V lost 3 bases to trimming and J lost 2 bases, with 8 bases between them. Per germline, CDR1 SGHAT and CDR2 FQNNGV. A remark on this clone: Its antigen is currently unknown.

Data came from immunoSEQ multiplex PCR; TCRdb stores just in-frame clones and leaves some out. The sample includes fewer than 90,000 clones, approximately 93% of them seen just once. The chain recombines TRBV11-2 with TRBJ2-7, with D hard to call. The sequence was collected from a woman aged 18-29 years in good health and CMV-seropositive. Sequenced input: PBMCs. CDR3 in DNA: TGTGCCAGCAGCTTCGGAACAGCCTACGAGCAGTACTTC. Its protein product is CASSFGTAYEQYF. Full variable domain (remainder filled in from reference TRBV11-2 and TRBJ2-7): EAGVAQSPRYKIIEKRQSVAFWCNPISGHATLYWYQQILGQGPKLLIQFQNNGVVDDSQLPKDRFSAERLKGVDSTLKIQPAKLEDSAVYLCASSFGTAYEQYFGPGTRLTVT.